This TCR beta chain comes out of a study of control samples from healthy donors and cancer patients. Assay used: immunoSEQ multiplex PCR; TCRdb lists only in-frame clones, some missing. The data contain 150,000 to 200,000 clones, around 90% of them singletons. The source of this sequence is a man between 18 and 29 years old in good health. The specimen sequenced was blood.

In nucleotides, the CDR3 is TGTGCCAGTAGTATTAACAGGGAGGCAGATACGCAGTATTTT. Translation gives CASSINREADTQYF. The J gene is TRBJ2-3, the V gene TRBV19; D possibly matches TRBD1 or TRBD2 (6 bases each). CDR3 size: 14 residues. V lost 3 bases and J lost 4, with 11 bases in between. Germline V CDR1 and CDR2: LNHDA, SQIVND (reference sequence). Supplemented by reference TRBV19 and TRBJ2-3, the full variable domain reads DGGITQSPKYLFRKEGQNVTLSCEQNLNHDAMYWYRQDPGQGLRLIYYSQIVNDFQKGDIAEGYSVSREKKESFPLTVTSAQKNPTAFYLCASSINREADTQYFGPGTRLTVL.